The present T cell receptor beta chain was sequenced within a study of T cells in Graves' hyperthyroidism and ophthalmopathy. Study results and limitations: Most clonotypes expanded in the thyroid (above 0.001) were also present in blood.

It was RNA transcripts that yielded the amplified TCR beta CDR3 regions. Primed by the HTBI set, a first-round RT-PCR was run on the TCR CDR3. MiXCR was run by TCRdb on the multiplex PCR reads, yielding one entry per CDR3 protein. This sample has more than 500,000 distinct CDR3 sequences, with over 35% found just once. The table lists this clonotype with a few counts. What it binds is unknown. V was pared by 3 bases and J by 5 bases, with 25 bases between. The germline gives CDR1 DFQATT, CDR2 SNEGSKA (reference sequence). CDR3 length equals 17 residues. V gene TRBV20-1 combines with J gene TRBJ2-5; tentatively, D is TRBD1 or TRBD2 (5 bases each). The sequenced material came from peripheral blood or thyroid tissue (not recorded which). The clonotype originates from an adult woman with Graves' disease, either hyperthyroidism or ophthalmopathy (not recorded which). The CDR3 DNA reads TGCAGTGCTAGGAAGAGGCTAGCCGTACCAAGGGGCGAGACCCAGTACTTC. The encoded protein is CSARKRLAVPRGETQYF.